The subject of this entry is one T cell receptor (beta chain). TCRdb redid the calling of the 5' RACE reads with MiXCR, one entry per CDR3 protein. The table shows about 63,000 distinct CDR3 sequences, with 16% occurring only once. This sample was included in a study of T cells of healthy individuals. The CDR3 covers 20 residues. With 1 base removed from V and 7 bases from J, the gap between germline ends came to 29 bases. CDR1 is SGDLS and CDR2 is YYNGEE in the germline V gene. This sequence originates from a human donor in good health. This rearrangement joins TRBV9 to TRBJ2-2, with D unresolved. The CDR3 sequence is CASSVSPTYVGPPGDGELFF. The CDR3 region has the DNA TGTGCCAGCAGCGTATCCCCAACCTATGTAGGGCCCCCAGGTGACGGGGAGCTGTTTTTT.